This T cell receptor (beta chain) was recovered during a study of T-cell memory formation after mild COVID-19. Germline values: CDR1 ENHRY, CDR2 SYGVKD. V was trimmed by 6 bases and J by 5 bases, leaving 14 bases between them. CDR3 length: 13 residues. TCRdb re-called the 5' RACE reads with MiXCR, one entry per CDR3 protein. The table shows roughly 620,000 distinct CDR3 sequences, with about a sixth occurring only once. Material: PBMCs or a T cell subset sorted from them (not recorded which). This chain connects TRBV10-3 to TRBJ2-7; D remains ambiguous. The receptor comes from an adult woman who had mild COVID-19 (a few samples of this study predate the infection). Cell type and time point are not known. CDR3 protein: CAISQARENEQYF. CDR3 DNA sequence: TGTGCCATCAGCCAAGCTAGGGAAAACGAGCAGTACTTC.